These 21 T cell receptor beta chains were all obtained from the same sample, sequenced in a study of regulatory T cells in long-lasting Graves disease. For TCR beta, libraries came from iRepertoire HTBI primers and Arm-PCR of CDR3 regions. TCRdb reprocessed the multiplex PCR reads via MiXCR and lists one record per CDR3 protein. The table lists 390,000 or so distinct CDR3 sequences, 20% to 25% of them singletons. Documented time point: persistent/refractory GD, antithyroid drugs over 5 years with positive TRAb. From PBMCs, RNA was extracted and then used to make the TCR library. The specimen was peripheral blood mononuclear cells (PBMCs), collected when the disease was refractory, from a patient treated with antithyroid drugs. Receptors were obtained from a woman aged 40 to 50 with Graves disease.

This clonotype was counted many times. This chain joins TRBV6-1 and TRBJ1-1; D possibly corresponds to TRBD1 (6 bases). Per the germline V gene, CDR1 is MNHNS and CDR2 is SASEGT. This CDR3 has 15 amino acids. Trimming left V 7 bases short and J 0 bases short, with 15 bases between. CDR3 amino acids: CASTRDRRLNTEAFF. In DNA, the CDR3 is TGTGCCAGCACCCGAGACAGGCGCTTGAACACTGAAGCTTTCTTT.

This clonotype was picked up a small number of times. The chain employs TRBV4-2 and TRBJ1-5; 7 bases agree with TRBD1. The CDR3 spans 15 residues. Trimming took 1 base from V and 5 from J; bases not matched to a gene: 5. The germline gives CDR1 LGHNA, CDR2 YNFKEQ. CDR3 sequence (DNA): TGTGCCAGCAGCCAAGGAGGGACAGAGGATCAGCCCCAGCATTTT. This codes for CASSQGGTEDQPQHF.

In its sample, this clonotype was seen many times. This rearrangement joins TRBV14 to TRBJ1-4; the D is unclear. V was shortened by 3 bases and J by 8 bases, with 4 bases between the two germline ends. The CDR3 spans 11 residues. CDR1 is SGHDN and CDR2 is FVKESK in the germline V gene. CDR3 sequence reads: CASSHTEKLFF. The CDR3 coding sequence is TGTGCCAGCAGCCATACCGAAAAACTGTTTTTT.

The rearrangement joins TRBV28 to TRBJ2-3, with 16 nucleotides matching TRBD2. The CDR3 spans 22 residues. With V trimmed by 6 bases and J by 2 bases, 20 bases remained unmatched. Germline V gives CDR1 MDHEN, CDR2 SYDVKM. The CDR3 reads CASRSPGTSGRAAEILTDTQYF. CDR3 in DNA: TGTGCCAGCAGATCGCCCGGGACTAGCGGGAGGGCTGCCGAGATCCTCACAGATACGCAGTATTTT.

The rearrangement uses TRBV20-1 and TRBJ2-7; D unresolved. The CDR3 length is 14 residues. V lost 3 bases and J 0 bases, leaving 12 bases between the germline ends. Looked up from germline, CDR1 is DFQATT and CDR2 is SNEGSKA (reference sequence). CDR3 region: CSASRAASSYEQYF. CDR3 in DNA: TGCAGTGCTAGTCGGGCGGCGAGCTCCTACGAGCAGTACTTC.

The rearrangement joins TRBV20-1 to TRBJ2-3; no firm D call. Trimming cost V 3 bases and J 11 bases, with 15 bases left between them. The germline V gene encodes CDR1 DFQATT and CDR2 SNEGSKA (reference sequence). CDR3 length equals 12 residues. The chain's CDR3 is CSASSFAVEQYF. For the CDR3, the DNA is TGCAGTGCTAGTAGTTTTGCCGTCGAGCAGTATTTT.

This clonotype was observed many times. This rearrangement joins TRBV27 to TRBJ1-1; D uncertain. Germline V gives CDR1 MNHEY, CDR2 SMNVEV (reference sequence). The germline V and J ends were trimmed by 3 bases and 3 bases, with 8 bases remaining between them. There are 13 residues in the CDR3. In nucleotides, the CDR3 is TGTGCCAGCAGTTTGTGGGCCTACACTGAAGCTTTCTTT. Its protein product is CASSLWAYTEAFF.

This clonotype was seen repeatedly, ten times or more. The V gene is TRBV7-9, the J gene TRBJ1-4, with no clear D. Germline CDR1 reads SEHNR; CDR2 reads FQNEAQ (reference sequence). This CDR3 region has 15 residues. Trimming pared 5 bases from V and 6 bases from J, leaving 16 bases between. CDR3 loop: CASSRGRTADEKLFF. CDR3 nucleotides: TGTGCCAGCAGCCGAGGTCGGACTGCGGATGAAAAACTGTTTTTT.

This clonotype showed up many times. DNA of the CDR3: TGTGCTAGTGGTTTGGCCCCGGGACAGGACGCGAGTTCACCCCTCCACTTT. This gives the protein CASGLAPGQDASSPLHF. The chain couples TRBV12-5 to TRBJ1-6, with 8 bases identical to TRBD1. Losses at the gene ends were 1 base for V and 9 bases for J; bases not matched to a gene: 11. This CDR3 contains 17 residues. Germline CDR1 is LGHNT and CDR2 is FRNRAP. Combining the CDR3 with reference TRBV12-5 and TRBJ1-6 gives the whole variable domain DARVTQTPRHKVTEMGQEVTMRCQPILGHNTVFWYRQTMMQGLELLAYFRNRAPLDDSGMPKDRFSAEMPDATLATLKIQPSEPRDSAVYFCASGLAPGQDASSPLHFGNGTRLTVT.

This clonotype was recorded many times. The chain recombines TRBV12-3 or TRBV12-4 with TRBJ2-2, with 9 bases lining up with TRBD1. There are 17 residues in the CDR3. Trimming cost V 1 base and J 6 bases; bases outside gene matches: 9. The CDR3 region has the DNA TGTGCCAGCAGTTTAGAAGCTTGGGACAGGGTCCCCGGGGAGCTGTTTTTT. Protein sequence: CASSLEAWDRVPGELFF.

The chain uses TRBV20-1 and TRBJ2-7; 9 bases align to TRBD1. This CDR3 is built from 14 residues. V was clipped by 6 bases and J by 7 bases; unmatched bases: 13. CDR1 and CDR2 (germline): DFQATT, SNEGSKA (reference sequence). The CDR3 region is CSADRTGGASEQYF. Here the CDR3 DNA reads TGCAGTGCGGATAGAACAGGGGGCGCATCTGAGCAGTACTTC.

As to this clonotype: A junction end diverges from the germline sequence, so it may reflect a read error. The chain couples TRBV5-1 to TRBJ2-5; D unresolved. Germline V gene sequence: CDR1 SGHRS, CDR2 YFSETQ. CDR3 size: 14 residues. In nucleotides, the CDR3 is TGTGCCAGCAGCCAGATTCCTCAAGTGGAGACCCAGTACTTC. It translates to CASSQIPQVETQYF. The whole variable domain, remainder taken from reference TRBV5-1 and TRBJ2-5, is KAGVTQTPRYLIKTRGQQVTLSCSPISGHRSVSWYQQTPGQGLQFLFEYFSETQRNKGNFPGRFSGRQFSNSRSEMNVSTLELGDSALYLCASSQIPQVETQYFGPGTRLLVL.

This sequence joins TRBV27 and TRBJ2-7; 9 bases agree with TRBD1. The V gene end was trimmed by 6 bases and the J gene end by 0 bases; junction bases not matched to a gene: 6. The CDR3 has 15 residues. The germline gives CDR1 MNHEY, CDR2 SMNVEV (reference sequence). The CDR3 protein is CASSLTGGYSYEQYF. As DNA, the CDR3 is TGTGCCAGCAGCCTAACAGGGGGCTACTCCTACGAGCAGTACTTC.

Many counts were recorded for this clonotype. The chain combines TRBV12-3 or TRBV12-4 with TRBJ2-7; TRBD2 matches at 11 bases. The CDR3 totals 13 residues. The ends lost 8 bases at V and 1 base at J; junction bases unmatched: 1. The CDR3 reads CASGTSGSYEQYF. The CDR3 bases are TGTGCCAGCGGGACTAGCGGTTCCTACGAGCAGTACTTC.

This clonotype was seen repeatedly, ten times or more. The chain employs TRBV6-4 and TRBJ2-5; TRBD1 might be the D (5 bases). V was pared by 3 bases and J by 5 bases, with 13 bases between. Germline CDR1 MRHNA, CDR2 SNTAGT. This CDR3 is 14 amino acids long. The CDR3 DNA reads TGTGCCAGCAGTGAAGCGAGGCCAGGGGAGACCCAGTACTTC. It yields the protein CASSEARPGETQYF.

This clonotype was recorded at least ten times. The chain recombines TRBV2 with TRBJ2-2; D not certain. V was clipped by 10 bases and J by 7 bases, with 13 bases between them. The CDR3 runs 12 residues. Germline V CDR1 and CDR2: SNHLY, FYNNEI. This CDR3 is CATQNKVGELFF. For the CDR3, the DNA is TGTGCCACCCAGAATAAGGTCGGGGAGCTGTTTTTT.

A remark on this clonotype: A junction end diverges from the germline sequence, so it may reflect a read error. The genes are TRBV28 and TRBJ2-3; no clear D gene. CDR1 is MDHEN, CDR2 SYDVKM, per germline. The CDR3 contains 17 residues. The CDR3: CVSSVSTYPGVTDTQYF. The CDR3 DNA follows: TGTGTCAGCAGTGTCTCGACTTATCCTGGCGTCACAGATACGCAGTATTTT.

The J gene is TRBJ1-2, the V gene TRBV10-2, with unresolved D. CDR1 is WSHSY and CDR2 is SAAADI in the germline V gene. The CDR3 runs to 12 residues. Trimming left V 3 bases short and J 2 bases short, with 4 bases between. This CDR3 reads CASSDPNYGYTF. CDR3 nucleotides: TGCGCCAGCAGTGACCCCAACTATGGCTACACCTTC.

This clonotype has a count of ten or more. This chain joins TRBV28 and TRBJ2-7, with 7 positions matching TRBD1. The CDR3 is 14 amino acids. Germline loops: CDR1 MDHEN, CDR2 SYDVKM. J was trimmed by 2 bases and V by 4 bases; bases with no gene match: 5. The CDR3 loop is CASSSGTATYEQYF. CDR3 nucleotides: TGTGCCAGCAGTTCCGGGACAGCGACCTACGAGCAGTACTTC. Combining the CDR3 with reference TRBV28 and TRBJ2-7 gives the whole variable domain DVKVTQSSRYLVKRTGEKVFLECVQDMDHENMFWYRQDPGLGLRLIYFSYDVKMKEKGDIPEGYSVSREKKERFSLILESASTNQTSMYLCASSSGTATYEQYFGPGTRLTVT.

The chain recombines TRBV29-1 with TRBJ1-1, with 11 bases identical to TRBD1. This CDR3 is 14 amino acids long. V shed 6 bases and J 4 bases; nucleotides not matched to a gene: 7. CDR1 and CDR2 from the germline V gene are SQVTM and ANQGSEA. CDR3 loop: CSVTDRGQGTEAFF. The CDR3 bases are TGCAGCGTGACGGACAGGGGGCAAGGCACTGAAGCTTTCTTT.

The CDR3 nucleotides read TGTGCCAGCAGCCAATCTGGAGTGACCACCGGGGAGCTGTTTTTT. It is translated as CASSQSGVTTGELFF. The chain employs TRBV3-1 and TRBJ2-2; D is unclear. Germline V CDR1 and CDR2: LGHDT, YNNKEL (reference sequence). This CDR3 has 15 amino acids. V lost 2 bases to trimming and J lost 4 bases, with 11 bases between them. Drawing the rest from reference TRBV3-1 and TRBJ2-2, the complete variable domain is DTAVSQTPKYLVTQMGNDKSIKCEQNLGHDTMYWYKQDSKKFLKIMFSYNNKELIINETVPNRFSPKSPDKAHLNLHINSLELGDSAVYFCASSQSGVTTGELFFGEGSRLTVL.